This entry lists 15 T cell receptor beta chains sequenced from one sample in a study of blood T cell repertoires in COVID-19. Repertoires were generated with immunoSEQ multiplex PCR, while TCRdb's copy carries only in-frame clones and drops some. The top ten hold about 18% of the sample, which has some 130,000 clones, more than 75% seen once. The sequencing input was peripheral blood. These receptors came from a woman aged 45-59 years who had recovered from COVID-19.

The chain combines TRBV7-8 with TRBJ1-4, with a weak D call TRBD1 (6 bases). There are 16 residues in the CDR3. CDR1 and CDR2 from the germline V gene are SGHVS and FQNEAQ. V lost 5 bases to trimming and J lost 5 bases, with 18 bases between them. The CDR3 DNA sequence: TGTGCCAGCAGCCTCCCTGGGGGGGGCGCGAATGAAAAACTGTTTTTT. It codes for CASSLPGGGANEKLFF.

A few counts support this clone. The J gene is TRBJ2-5, the V gene TRBV6-5, with D unresolved. The germline gives CDR1 MNHEY, CDR2 SVGAGI. Trimming took 7 bases from V and 1 from J, leaving 16 bases between them. The CDR3 spans 15 residues. CDR3 DNA sequence: TGTGCCAGCAAAACCGGCGGCGTACTCCAAGAGACCCAGTACTTC. Protein: CASKTGGVLQETQYF.

This clone was seen only once. The rearrangement joins TRBV27 to TRBJ1-2; the D gene is possibly TRBD1 (5 bases). Germline V lookup: CDR1 MNHEY, CDR2 SMNVEV (reference sequence). V was pared by 2 bases and J by 2 bases, with 6 bases between. CDR3 size: 13 residues. The CDR3 nucleotides read TGTGCCAGCAGTTTACAGGGAAACTATGGCTACACCTTC. As protein: CASSLQGNYGYTF.

V gene TRBV19 combines with J gene TRBJ1-5; D remains unclear. V was shortened by 6 bases and J by 4 bases, with 10 bases between the two germline ends. The CDR3 sequence is 13 residues long. From germline, CDR1 is LNHDA and CDR2 SQIVND (reference sequence). The DNA for the CDR3 is TGTGCCAGTAGGCCCATTGAGAATCAGCCCCAGCATTTT. This translates into CASRPIENQPQHF.

The chain combines TRBV5-1 with TRBJ1-2; TRBD1 aligns across 8 bases. This CDR3 is 14 amino acids long. With 4 bases clipped from V and 8 bases from J, the junction kept 10 bases outside the gene matches. Per the germline V gene, CDR1 is SGHRS and CDR2 is YFSETQ. The CDR3 is CASSPLTGGSGYTF. In DNA, the CDR3 is TGCGCCAGCAGCCCCCTAACAGGGGGTAGCGGCTACACCTTC.

The rearrangement joins TRBV9 to TRBJ2-3, with a possible D match to TRBD2 (7 bases). V was pared by 0 bases and J by 6 bases, with 11 bases between. In germline, CDR1 is SGDLS, CDR2 YYNGEE. The CDR3 contains 14 residues. The CDR3 nucleotides are TGTGCCAGCAGCGTAGAGGGGGGGATGGATACGCAGTATTTT. It is translated as CASSVEGGMDTQYF.

V gene TRBV9 combines with J gene TRBJ1-3, with 7 bases aligning to TRBD1. The CDR3 covers 14 residues. Trimming removed 4 bases from V and 4 bases from J; junction bases left unmatched: 5. CDR1 is SGDLS and CDR2 is YYNGEE in the germline V gene. CDR3 sequence (DNA): TGTGCCAGCAGCACCACAGGGGAGGGAAACACCATATATTTT. Translation gives CASSTTGEGNTIYF.

This rearrangement joins TRBV12-1 to TRBJ1-3; the table assigns TRBD1, which was not confirmed against the DNA. TRBV12-1 is classified as a pseudogene. The CDR3 is made up of 18 amino acids. The DNA of the CDR3 is TGTGCCAGCAGCGCCTTAGGACAGGATAACCGATCTGGAAACACCATATATTTT. Amino acids: CASSALGQDNRSGNTIYF.

The CDR3 sequence is CASSLGQGNNSPLHF. The DNA of the CDR3 is TGTGCCAGCAGCCTGGGACAGGGGAATAATTCACCCCTCCACTTT. This chain connects TRBV2 to TRBJ1-6; 10 bases are a match to TRBD1. The CDR3 spans 15 residues. V gave up 6 bases and J gave up 5 bases; unmatched junction bases: 4. CDR1 is SNHLY, CDR2 FYNNEI, per germline.

There are a few counts of this clone. The chain joins TRBV14 to TRBJ1-6; D is unresolved. The CDR3 spans 13 residues. Trimming took off 3 bases at V and 6 bases at J, with 6 bases between the two ends. CDR1 and CDR2 (germline): SGHDN, FVKESK. Here the CDR3 DNA reads TGTGCCAGCAGCCAGTATAGTAATTCACCCCTCCACTTT. Protein sequence: CASSQYSNSPLHF.

This chain uses TRBV12-5 with TRBJ1-5, with 9 bases identical to TRBD1. J gave up 2 bases and V 6 bases, and 17 bases lay outside the gene matches. Per the germline V gene, CDR1 is LGHNT and CDR2 is FRNRAP. CDR3 length: 19 amino acids. Written as DNA, the CDR3 is TGTGCTAGTGGGGCTACATCAGGGGCATGGACAGGGGGCAATCAGCCCCAGCATTTT. It is translated as CASGATSGAWTGGNQPQHF. The variable domain in full, completed from reference TRBV12-5 and TRBJ1-5, reads DARVTQTPRHKVTEMGQEVTMRCQPILGHNTVFWYRQTMMQGLELLAYFRNRAPLDDSGMPKDRFSAEMPDATLATLKIQPSEPRDSAVYFCASGATSGAWTGGNQPQHFGDGTRLSIL.

The rearrangement joins TRBV7-2 to TRBJ1-1; D not resolved. Trimming stripped 3 bases from V and 0 bases from J, with 11 bases between. The CDR3 extends over 15 amino acids. Looked up from germline, CDR1 is SGHTA and CDR2 is FQGNSA. CDR3 sequence: CASSFAGPMNTEAFF. As DNA, the CDR3 is TGTGCCAGCAGCTTTGCAGGTCCTATGAACACTGAAGCTTTCTTT.

This rearrangement joins TRBV6-5 to TRBJ1-6, with D perhaps matching TRBD1 (6 bases). Germline-derived CDR1 and CDR2 are MNHEY and SVGAGI. Trimming shortened V by 2 bases and J by 6 bases, and 11 bases separated the two germline ends. There are 15 residues in the CDR3. The CDR3 DNA sequence: TGTGCCAGCAGTTACACAAGGGACACTAATTCACCCCTCCACTTT. Protein product: CASSYTRDTNSPLHF.

This clone was detected only once. The chain joins TRBV6-6 to TRBJ2-1; TRBD2 might be the D (5 bases). Germline V lookup: CDR1 MNHNY, CDR2 SVGAGI (reference sequence). There are 16 residues in the CDR3. Trimming removed 5 bases from V and 9 bases from J, with 23 bases in between. In DNA form, the CDR3 reads TGTGCCAGCAGTAACCCCGCTGTTGGAGGCGGATCTGAGCAGTTCTTC. Amino acids: CASSNPAVGGGSEQFF.

The chain is built from TRBV20-1 and TRBJ1-4; D not certain. V was pared by 7 bases and J by 7 bases, with 10 bases between. Per germline, CDR1 DFQATT and CDR2 SNEGSKA (reference sequence). This CDR3 is 11 amino acids long. The CDR3 reads CSVRGGEKLFF. The CDR3 DNA sequence: TGCAGTGTCAGAGGTGGTGAAAAACTGTTTTTT.